This TCR beta chain was sequenced for a study of vaccination and CD4 T cells after COVID-19. Background on the study: Drawing of post-COVID samples took place a median about 94 days after diagnosis (range 35 to 161).

Details on this clonotype: As yet, its antigen is unknown.

As to treatment: roughly ten-day PBMC culture with coronavirus spike peptide pools or control peptides (ViraFEST assay). Scientists ran DNA taken from cultured CD4+ T cells through the Oncomine TCR Beta short-read assay for sequencing. TCRdb analysed the PCR reads with MiXCR anew, one entry per CDR3 protein. The top ten clones hold roughly 7.9% of a sample with roughly 20,000 distinct CDR3 sequences, roughly 52% of them seen once. The TCR comes from a human donor who had recovered from COVID-19. Sequencing was performed on CD4+ T cells from blood, cultured in vitro.

As DNA, the CDR3 is TGCAGTGGGCGGGACTCCTACGAGCAGTACTTC. Amino acid sequence: CSGRDSYEQYF. This chain joins TRBV20-1 and TRBJ2-7, with D perhaps matching TRBD2 (6 bases). V was clipped by 7 bases and J by 0 bases, with 7 bases between them. This CDR3 spans 11 amino acids. Germline values: CDR1 DFQATT, CDR2 SNEGSKA (reference sequence).